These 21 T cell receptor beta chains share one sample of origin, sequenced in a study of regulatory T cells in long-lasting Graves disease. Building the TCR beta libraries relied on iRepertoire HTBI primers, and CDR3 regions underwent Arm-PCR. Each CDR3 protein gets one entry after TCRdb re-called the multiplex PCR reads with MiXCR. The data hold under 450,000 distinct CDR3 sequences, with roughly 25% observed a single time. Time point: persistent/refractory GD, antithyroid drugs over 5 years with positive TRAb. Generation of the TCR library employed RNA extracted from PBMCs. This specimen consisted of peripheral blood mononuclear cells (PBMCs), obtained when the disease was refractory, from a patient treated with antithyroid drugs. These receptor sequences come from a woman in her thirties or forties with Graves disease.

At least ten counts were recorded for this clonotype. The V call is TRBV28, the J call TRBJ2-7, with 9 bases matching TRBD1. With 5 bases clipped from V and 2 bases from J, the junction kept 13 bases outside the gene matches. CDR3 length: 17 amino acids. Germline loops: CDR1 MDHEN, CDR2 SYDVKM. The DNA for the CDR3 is TGTGCCAGCAGTCCCCGCCCCCGGACAGGGGAACCCTACGAGCAGTACTTC. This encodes CASSPRPRTGEPYEQYF. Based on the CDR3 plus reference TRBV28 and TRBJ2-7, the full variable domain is DVKVTQSSRYLVKRTGEKVFLECVQDMDHENMFWYRQDPGLGLRLIYFSYDVKMKEKGDIPEGYSVSREKKERFSLILESASTNQTSMYLCASSPRPRTGEPYEQYFGPGTRLTVT.

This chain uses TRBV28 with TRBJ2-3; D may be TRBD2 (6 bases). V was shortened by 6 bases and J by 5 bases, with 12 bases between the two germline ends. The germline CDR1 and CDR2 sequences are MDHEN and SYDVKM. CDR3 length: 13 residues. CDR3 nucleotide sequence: TGTGCCAGCAGGCGGGACTTTCAAGATACGCAGTATTTT. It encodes CASRRDFQDTQYF.

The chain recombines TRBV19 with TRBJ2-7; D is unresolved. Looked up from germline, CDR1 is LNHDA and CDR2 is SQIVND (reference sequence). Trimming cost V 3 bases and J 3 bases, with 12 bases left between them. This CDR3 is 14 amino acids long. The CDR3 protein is CASSISGWRYEQYF. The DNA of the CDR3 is TGTGCCAGTAGTATCTCTGGTTGGCGCTACGAGCAGTACTTC.

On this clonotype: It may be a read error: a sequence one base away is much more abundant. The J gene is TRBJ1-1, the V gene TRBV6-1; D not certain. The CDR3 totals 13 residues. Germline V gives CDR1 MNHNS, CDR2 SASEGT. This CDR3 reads CASSEEYNTEAFF. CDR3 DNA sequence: TGCGCCAGCAGTGAAGAATATAACACTGAAGCTTTCTTT.

As DNA, the CDR3 is TGTGCCAGCAGAACCAAGCGGCTGAACACTGAAGCTTTCTTT. Protein: CASRTKRLNTEAFF. The V gene is TRBV2, the J gene TRBJ1-1, with no clear D. The CDR3 length is 14 residues. Between the trimmed V and J ends, which lost 6 bases and 0 bases, there was a span of 11 bases. Germline V CDR1 and CDR2: SNHLY, FYNNEI.

CDR3 protein: CASSPGQGVSNYGYTF. DNA for the CDR3: TGTGCCAGCAGCCCCGGACAGGGGGTATCTAACTATGGCTACACCTTC. The chain uses TRBV6-2 or TRBV6-3 and TRBJ1-2; TRBD1 agrees at 10 bases. V lost 6 bases and J lost 0; bases outside the gene matches: 7. The CDR3 consists of 16 residues. The germline V gene has CDR1 MNHEY and CDR2 SVGEGT.

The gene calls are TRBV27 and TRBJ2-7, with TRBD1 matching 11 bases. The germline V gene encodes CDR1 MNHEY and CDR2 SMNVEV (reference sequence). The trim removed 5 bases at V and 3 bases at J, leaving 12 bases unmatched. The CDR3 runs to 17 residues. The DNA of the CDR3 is TGTGCCAGCAGTGAGGACAGGGGGCGCGGTCGGTTCTACGAGCAGTACTTC. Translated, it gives CASSEDRGRGRFYEQYF.

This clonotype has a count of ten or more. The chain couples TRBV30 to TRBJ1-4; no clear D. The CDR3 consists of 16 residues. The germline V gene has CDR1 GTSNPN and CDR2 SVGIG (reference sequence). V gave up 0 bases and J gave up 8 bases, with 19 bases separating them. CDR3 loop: CAWSVALPSLYEKLFF. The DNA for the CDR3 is TGTGCCTGGAGTGTGGCATTACCATCCCTTTACGAAAAACTGTTTTTT. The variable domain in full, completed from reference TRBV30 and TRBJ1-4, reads SQTIHQWPATLVQPVGSPLSLECTVEGTSNPNLYWYRQAAGRGLQLLFYSVGIGQISSEVPQNLSASRPQDRQFILSSKKLLLSDSGFYLCAWSVALPSLYEKLFFGSGTQLSVL.

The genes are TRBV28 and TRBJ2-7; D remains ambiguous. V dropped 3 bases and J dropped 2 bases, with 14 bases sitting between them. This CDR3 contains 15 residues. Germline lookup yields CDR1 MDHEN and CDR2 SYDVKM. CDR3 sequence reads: CASSFFNTPAYEQYF. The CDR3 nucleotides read TGTGCCAGCAGTTTCTTCAACACTCCCGCCTACGAGCAGTACTTC.

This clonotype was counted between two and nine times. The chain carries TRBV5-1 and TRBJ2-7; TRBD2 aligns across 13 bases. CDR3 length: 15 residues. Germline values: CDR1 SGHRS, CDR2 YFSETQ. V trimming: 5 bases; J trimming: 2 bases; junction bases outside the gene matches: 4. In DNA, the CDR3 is TGCGCCAGCAGGGCCGGACTAGCGGGAGCCTACGAGCAGTACTTC. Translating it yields CASRAGLAGAYEQYF. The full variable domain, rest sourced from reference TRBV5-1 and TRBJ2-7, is KAGVTQTPRYLIKTRGQQVTLSCSPISGHRSVSWYQQTPGQGLQFLFEYFSETQRNKGNFPGRFSGRQFSNSRSEMNVSTLELGDSALYLCASRAGLAGAYEQYFGPGTRLTVT.

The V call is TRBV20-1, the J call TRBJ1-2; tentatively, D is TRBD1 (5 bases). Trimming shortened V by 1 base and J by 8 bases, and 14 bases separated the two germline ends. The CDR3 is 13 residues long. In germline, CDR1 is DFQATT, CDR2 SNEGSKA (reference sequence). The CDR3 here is CSARVRQLIGYTF. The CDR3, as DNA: TGCAGTGCTAGAGTTCGACAGCTGATCGGCTACACCTTC.

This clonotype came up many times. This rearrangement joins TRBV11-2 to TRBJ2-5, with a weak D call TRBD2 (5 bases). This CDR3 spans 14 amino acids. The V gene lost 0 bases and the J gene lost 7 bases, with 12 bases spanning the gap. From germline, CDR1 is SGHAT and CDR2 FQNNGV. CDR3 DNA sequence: TGTGCCAGCAGCTTAGATCTGTACCGGGGGACCCAGTACTTC. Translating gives CASSLDLYRGTQYF.

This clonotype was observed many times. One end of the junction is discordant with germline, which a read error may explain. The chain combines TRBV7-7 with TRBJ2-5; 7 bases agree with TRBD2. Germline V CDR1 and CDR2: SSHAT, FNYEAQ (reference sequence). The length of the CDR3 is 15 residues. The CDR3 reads CASSPPGGSGKTQYF. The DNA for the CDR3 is TGTGCTAGCAGCCCACCGGGCGGGAGTGGAAAGACCCAGTACTTC.

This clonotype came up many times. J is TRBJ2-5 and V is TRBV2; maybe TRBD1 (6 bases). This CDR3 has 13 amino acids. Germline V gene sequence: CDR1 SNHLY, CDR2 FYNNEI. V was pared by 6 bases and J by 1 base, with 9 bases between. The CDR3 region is CASRQGIQETQYF. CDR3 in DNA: TGTGCCAGCAGACAGGGTATCCAAGAGACCCAGTACTTC. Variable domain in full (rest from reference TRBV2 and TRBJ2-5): EPEVTQTPSHQVTQMGQEVILRCVPISNHLYFYWYRQILGQKVEFLVSFYNNEISEKSEIFDDQFSVERPDGSNFTLKIRSTKLEDSAMYFCASRQGIQETQYFGPGTRLLVL.

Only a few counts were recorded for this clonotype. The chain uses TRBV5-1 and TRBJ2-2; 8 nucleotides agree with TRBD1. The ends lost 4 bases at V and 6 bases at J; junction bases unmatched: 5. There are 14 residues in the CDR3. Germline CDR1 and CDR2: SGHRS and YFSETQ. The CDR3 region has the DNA TGCGCCAGCAGCCCAACGACAGGGGCCGGGGAGCTGTTTTTT. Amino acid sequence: CASSPTTGAGELFF. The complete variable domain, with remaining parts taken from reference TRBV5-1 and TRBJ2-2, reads KAGVTQTPRYLIKTRGQQVTLSCSPISGHRSVSWYQQTPGQGLQFLFEYFSETQRNKGNFPGRFSGRQFSNSRSEMNVSTLELGDSALYLCASSPTTGAGELFFGEGSRLTVL.

The CDR3 DNA is TGTGCCAGCAGTTACTCGACGACTAGCAATGAGCAGTTCTTC. Amino acid sequence: CASSYSTTSNEQFF. V and J are TRBV6-5 and TRBJ2-1; TRBD2 is a possible D gene (6 bases). The germline CDR1 and CDR2 sequences are MNHEY and SVGAGI. Between the trimmed V and J ends, which lost 0 bases and 6 bases, there was a span of 9 bases. The CDR3 sequence is 14 residues long.

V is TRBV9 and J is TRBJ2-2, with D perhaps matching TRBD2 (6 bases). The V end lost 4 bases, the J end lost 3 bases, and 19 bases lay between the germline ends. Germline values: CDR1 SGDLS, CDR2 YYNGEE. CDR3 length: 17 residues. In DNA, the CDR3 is TGTGCCAGCAGCCCTATTAAGGGGACTGTTTACACCGGGGAGCTGTTTTTT. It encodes CASSPIKGTVYTGELFF.

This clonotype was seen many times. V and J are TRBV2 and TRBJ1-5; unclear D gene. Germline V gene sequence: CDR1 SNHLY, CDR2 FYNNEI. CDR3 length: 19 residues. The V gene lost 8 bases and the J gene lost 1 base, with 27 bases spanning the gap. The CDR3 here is CASSRGGLGILLSNQPQHF. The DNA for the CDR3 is TGTGCCAGCTCCCGAGGAGGGTTGGGGATCCTTTTAAGCAATCAGCCCCAGCATTTT.

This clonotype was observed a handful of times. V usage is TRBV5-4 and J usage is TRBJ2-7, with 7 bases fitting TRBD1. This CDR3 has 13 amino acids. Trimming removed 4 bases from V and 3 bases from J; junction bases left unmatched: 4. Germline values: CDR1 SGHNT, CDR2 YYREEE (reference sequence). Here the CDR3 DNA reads TGTGCCAGCAGCGTGGGACAGCTCTACGAGCAGTACTTC. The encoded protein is CASSVGQLYEQYF. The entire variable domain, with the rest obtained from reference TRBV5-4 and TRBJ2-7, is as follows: ETGVTQSPTHLIKTRGQQVTLRCSSQSGHNTVSWYQQALGQGPQFIFQYYREEENGRGNFPPRFSGLQFPNYSSELNVNALELDDSALYLCASSVGQLYEQYFGPGTRLTVT.

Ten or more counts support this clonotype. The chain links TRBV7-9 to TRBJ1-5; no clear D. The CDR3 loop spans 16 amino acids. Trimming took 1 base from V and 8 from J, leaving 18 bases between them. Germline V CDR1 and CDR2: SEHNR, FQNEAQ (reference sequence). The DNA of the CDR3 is TGTGCCAGCAGCTTAGATGGGCAGGTTCTTTTAGAGCCCCAGCATTTT. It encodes CASSLDGQVLLEPQHF.

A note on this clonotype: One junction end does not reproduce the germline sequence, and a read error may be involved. CDR3 residues: CASSLAPGLAHEQYF. Written as DNA, the CDR3 is TGTGCTAGCAGCTTAGCGCCGGGACTAGCTCACGAGCAGTACTTC. The V gene is TRBV7-7, the J gene TRBJ2-7; 9 bases are shared with TRBD2. The germline CDR1 and CDR2 sequences are SSHAT and FNYEAQ (reference sequence). The CDR3 spans 15 residues.